This paragraph covers one TCR beta chain sequence. What it recognizes is unknown. The record originates from a study of monozygotic twins with inflammatory bowel disease. Findings of the study overall: Twin pairs that were concordant did not differ from discordant pairs in repertoire similarity, possibly from limited power. Against healthy co-twins, IBD patients had lower TCRbeta diversity (measured by inverse Simpson).

The CDR3 extends over 15 amino acids. The germline V gene has CDR1 SGHDT and CDR2 YYEEEE. Per sample, reverse transcription was split into eight reactions. The cDNA of both the TCRalpha and TCRbeta chains was subjected to two nested PCRs of about 15 and 9 cycles. TCRdb reprocessed the 5' RACE reads, with one entry per CDR3 protein and no DNA. The data show approximately 400,000 distinct CDR3 sequences, and the top ten clones hold just over 2.5%. The sample taken for sequencing was blood. V usage is TRBV5-6 and J usage is TRBJ2-5; the D gene TCRdb calls, TRBD2, cannot be checked with no DNA. This TCR was recovered from a human donor with ulcerative colitis or Crohn's disease, or a healthy co-twin of an affected twin (not recorded which). Here the CDR3 reads CASSQTSGGQETQYF.